This paragraph covers one T cell receptor beta chain sequence. The antigen is unknown. Preparing the TCRbeta library involved the use of unique molecular identifiers. TCRdb analysed the PCR reads with MiXCR anew, one entry per CDR3 protein. The table lists 600,000 to 700,000 distinct CDR3 sequences, around 13% of them singletons. This record comes from a study of T-cell reconstitution after alpha-beta-depleted transplantation in children. Study-wide points: Surviving recipient T cells and intrathymic progenitors accounted for some patients' high TCRbeta diversity at day 60. About two months after transplant, alpha-beta T cells reportedly came from several hundred expanded graft clones. T-cell numbers and diversity one year post-transplant derived largely from freshly generated T cells.

The germline V gene encodes CDR1 SGHVS and CDR2 FNYEAQ. The CDR3 is made up of 15 amino acids. The ends were cut back, 4 bases at V and 10 bases at J, with 20 bases in the middle. This sequence originates from a girl aged 2 to 10 with congenital amegakaryocytic thrombocytopenia, due to receive a stem cell transplant. The rearrangement links TRBV7-6 to TRBJ2-1, with D tentatively TRBD2 (7 bases). The material sequenced was PBMCs, taken before TCRalphabeta/CD19-depleted stem cell transplant. CDR3 region: CASSSEGVPGLEQFF. The CDR3 coding sequence is TGTGCCAGCAGCTCAGAGGGGGTACCGGGACTAGAGCAGTTCTTC. The full variable domain, its missing parts supplied by reference TRBV7-6 and TRBJ2-1, is GAGVSQSPRYKVTKRGQDVALRCDPISGHVSLYWYRQALGQGPEFLTYFNYEAQQDKSGLPNDRFSAERPEGSISTLTIQRTEQRDSAMYRCASSSEGVPGLEQFFGPGTRLTVL.